Listed here are 27 T cell receptor beta chains from one sample, sequenced in a study of shared T cell receptors in the human thymus. Clones were sequenced by immunoSEQ multiplex PCR, and TCRdb holds only the in-frame ones, with some missing. The table records 630,000 or so clones, around 87% of them present only once. This sample was shared with a second study, whose subject was human thymus T cells.

The sequenced sample was thymocytes. The receptor set was obtained from a boy in the first two years of life with a congenital heart defect.

The chain uses TRBV10-3 and TRBJ1-3; 7 bases fit TRBD1. The CDR3 consists of 20 residues. In germline, CDR1 is ENHRY, CDR2 SYGVKD. The V gene end was trimmed by 3 bases and the J gene end by 0 bases; junction bases not matched to a gene: 17. The CDR3 DNA sequence: TGTGCCATCAGTGACCCAAGGACAGGTGATGAGGGTGACTCTGGAAACACCATATATTTT. Encoded protein: CAISDPRTGDEGDSGNTIYF.

J is TRBJ2-1 and V is TRBV4-1, with TRBD2 as a possible D gene (5 bases). V was clipped by 1 base and J by 5 bases, with 9 bases between them. This CDR3 has 14 amino acids. Germline lookup yields CDR1 MGHRA and CDR2 YSYEKL. The DNA for the CDR3 is TGCGCCAGCAGCCAAGTAGGAGGTAACAATGAGCAGTTCTTC. Its translation: CASSQVGGNNEQFF.

V gene TRBV20-1 combines with J gene TRBJ1-1; the D is unclear. Germline CDR1 is DFQATT and CDR2 is SNEGSKA (reference sequence). V was pared by 5 bases and J by 3 bases, with 4 bases between. The CDR3 spans 10 residues. CDR3 bases: TGCAGTGCTGGCTACACTGAAGCTTTCTTT. Its translation is CSAGYTEAFF.

The chain recombines TRBV2 with TRBJ1-1; no clear D gene. The CDR3 is made up of 12 amino acids. V was pared by 3 bases and J by 5 bases, with 7 bases between. Germline loops: CDR1 SNHLY, CDR2 FYNNEI. The CDR3 protein is CASSDPGTEAFF. CDR3 in DNA: TGTGCCAGCAGTGATCCGGGAACTGAAGCTTTCTTT.

This clone was picked up one time. CDR3 sequence (DNA): TGTGCCAGCAGTTTGGGGAACAGGCGTTACACCGGGGAGCTGTTTTTT. Protein product: CASSLGNRRYTGELFF. The gene calls are TRBV28 and TRBJ2-2, with D perhaps matching TRBD1 (5 bases). The CDR3 extends over 16 amino acids. The germline CDR1 and CDR2 sequences are MDHEN and SYDVKM. Deletions cut 3 bases from V and 3 bases from J, with 14 bases between.

This chain joins TRBV4-3 and TRBJ1-1; the match to TRBD1 covers 11 bases. Germline V gene data show CDR1 as LGHNA and CDR2 as YSLEER. This CDR3 comprises 15 residues. Losses at the gene ends were 3 bases for V and 4 bases for J; bases not matched to a gene: 4. Here the CDR3 reads CASSQSGQGATEAFF. CDR3 in DNA: TGCGCCAGCAGCCAGAGTGGACAGGGGGCCACTGAAGCTTTCTTT.

V and J are TRBV7-9 and TRBJ2-1; 13 positions match TRBD2. V lost 0 bases, J lost 2 bases, and 7 bases stayed unmatched. The CDR3 length is 19 residues. CDR1 is SEHNR and CDR2 is FQNEAQ in the germline V gene (reference sequence). The CDR3 reads CASSLALPGLAGTYNEQFF. DNA of the CDR3: TGTGCCAGCAGCTTAGCTCTCCCGGGACTAGCGGGGACCTACAATGAGCAGTTCTTC.

The chain joins TRBV30 to TRBJ2-3, with 14 bases that match TRBD2. The CDR3 extends over 18 amino acids. V lost 2 bases to trimming and J lost 0 bases; unmatched junction nucleotides: 7. The germline V gene has CDR1 GTSNPN and CDR2 SVGIG (reference sequence). The CDR3, as DNA: TGTGCCTGGAGTCCCGGGACTAGCGGGGGCCCTAGCACAGATACGCAGTATTTT. This encodes CAWSPGTSGGPSTDTQYF.

The rearrangement links TRBV5-1 to TRBJ2-4; possible D gene TRBD1, 6 bases. Trimming pared 4 bases from V and 5 bases from J, leaving 13 bases between. Per germline, CDR1 SGHRS and CDR2 YFSETQ. The CDR3 loop spans 14 amino acids. CDR3 sequence: CASSLGQIQNIQYF. DNA for the CDR3: TGCGCCAGCAGCCTTGGACAGATACAAAACATTCAGTACTTC.

CDR3 nucleotides: TGTGCCAGCAGTGAGGTGCTGGGCCCAGCCTACAATGAGCAGTTCTTC. Its translation: CASSEVLGPAYNEQFF. The chain links TRBV25-1 to TRBJ2-1, with D unclear. The V gene's germline CDR1 is MGHDK and CDR2 SYGVNS. V was pared by 3 bases and J by 2 bases, with 14 bases between. This CDR3 comprises 16 residues.

This clone occurred a few times. The chain recombines TRBV5-8 with TRBJ1-5, with 7 bases that match TRBD1. The V and J ends lost 1 base and 0 bases, in that order; junction bases with no gene match: 4. The V gene's germline CDR1 is SGHTS and CDR2 YDEGEE. The CDR3 consists of 16 residues. In DNA, the CDR3 is TGTGCCAGCAGCTTGCCTCAGGGGGATAGCAATCAGCCCCAGCATTTT. Amino acids: CASSLPQGDSNQPQHF.

V gene TRBV27 combines with J gene TRBJ1-5; possibly TRBD1 for D (6 bases). With 6 bases removed from V and 5 bases from J, the gap between germline ends came to 20 bases. CDR3 length: 16 amino acids. In germline, CDR1 is MNHEY, CDR2 SMNVEV (reference sequence). The CDR3 spells CASSPGTSGVDQPQHF. The CDR3 region has the DNA TGTGCCAGCAGCCCCGGGACAAGTGGGGTTGATCAGCCCCAGCATTTT.

This clone was seen a single time. The chain is built from TRBV9 and TRBJ1-2; TRBD1 might be the D (5 bases). Germline V gene lookup returns CDR1 SGDLS and CDR2 YYNGEE. The CDR3 totals 12 residues. V dropped 6 bases and J dropped 0 bases, with 6 bases sitting between them. The CDR3 loop is CASTGSNYGYTF. The CDR3 DNA is TGTGCCAGCACAGGGTCTAACTATGGCTACACCTTC.

CDR3 DNA: TGTGCCAGCATACAGGGGCCCTCCTATAATTCACCCCTCCACTTT. Its translation: CASIQGPSYNSPLHF. The chain links TRBV14 to TRBJ1-6, with 7 nucleotides matching TRBD1. This CDR3 contains 15 residues. Per the germline V gene, CDR1 is SGHDN and CDR2 is FVKESK. V shed 7 bases, J shed 0 bases, and the junction held 3 bases outside the gene matches.

In its sample, this clone was seen once. CDR3 sequence: CASSLEKGTSGGEETQYF. The CDR3 DNA is TGTGCCAGCAGCTTAGAGAAAGGGACTAGCGGGGGGGAAGAGACCCAGTACTTC. The chain is built from TRBV7-9 and TRBJ2-5, with 16 bases aligning to TRBD2. Germline trimming cut 1 base from V and 3 bases from J; bases unmatched to any gene: 5. The length of the CDR3 is 18 residues. The germline CDR1 and CDR2 sequences are SEHNR and FQNEAQ (reference sequence).

This chain uses TRBV27 with TRBJ2-3, with 9 bases lining up with TRBD2. V shed 5 bases and J 2 bases; nucleotides not matched to a gene: 14. CDR3 size: 18 residues. CDR1 and CDR2 (germline): MNHEY, SMNVEV (reference sequence). Here the CDR3 reads CASSPELLAGVPTDTQYF. The CDR3, as DNA: TGTGCCAGCAGTCCCGAATTATTAGCGGGAGTCCCCACAGATACGCAGTATTTT.

The gene calls are TRBV15 and TRBJ2-1, with D possibly TRBD2 on 6 matching bases. V was trimmed by 0 bases and J by 4 bases, leaving 10 bases between them. Germline V gene lookup returns CDR1 LNHNV and CDR2 YYDKDF (reference sequence). The length of the CDR3 is 15 residues. In nucleotides, the CDR3 is TGTGCCACCAGCAGAGATCCGGGAGCTTACAATGAGCAGTTCTTC. This sequence encodes CATSRDPGAYNEQFF.

The chain employs TRBV7-6 and TRBJ2-7; D perhaps matches TRBD1 (9 bases). The CDR3 is 16 amino acids. V was clipped by 4 bases and J by 5 bases, with 21 bases between them. The germline gives CDR1 SGHVS, CDR2 FNYEAQ. This CDR3 reads CASSSGGGQGKHEQYF. The CDR3 DNA sequence: TGTGCCAGCAGCTCGGGGGGGGGACAGGGCAAGCACGAGCAGTACTTC.

V gene TRBV27 combines with J gene TRBJ2-6; weak D call: TRBD2 (6 bases). The germline V gene encodes CDR1 MNHEY and CDR2 SMNVEV (reference sequence). Trimming took off 8 bases at V and 0 bases at J, with 14 bases between the two ends. This CDR3 has 16 residues. The CDR3: CASSIGRFSGANVLTF. Here the CDR3 DNA reads TGTGCCAGCTCGATAGGGAGGTTCTCTGGGGCCAACGTCCTGACTTTC. The entire variable domain, with the rest obtained from reference TRBV27 and TRBJ2-6, is as follows: EAQVTQNPRYLITVTGKKLTVTCSQNMNHEYMSWYRQDPGLGLRQIYYSMNVEVTDKGDVPEGYKVSRKEKRNFPLILESPSPNQTSLYFCASSIGRFSGANVLTFGAGSRLTVL.

This clone was observed a few times. V gene TRBV19 combines with J gene TRBJ1-1; no clear D gene. CDR3 length: 13 amino acids. The germline CDR1 and CDR2 sequences are LNHDA and SQIVND (reference sequence). V lost 10 bases and J 3 bases, leaving 15 bases between the germline ends. CDR3: CATNKERDTEAFF. CDR3 DNA sequence: TGTGCCACCAACAAGGAGAGGGACACTGAAGCTTTCTTT.

This chain joins TRBV30 and TRBJ1-5; D unclear. The V end lost 3 bases, the J end lost 0 bases, and 15 bases lay between the germline ends. Germline V gene sequence: CDR1 GTSNPN, CDR2 SVGIG (reference sequence). The CDR3 length is 16 residues. The CDR3 region has the DNA TGTGCCTGGAGCAGACGTTTTCGGGGTAGCAATCAGCCCCAGCATTTT. Its translation is CAWSRRFRGSNQPQHF.

The gene calls are TRBV4-1 and TRBJ1-5; the D gene is possibly TRBD1 (5 bases). The V end was cut by 0 bases, the J end by 6 bases, with 21 bases between. The CDR3 spans 18 residues. Germline CDR1 and CDR2: MGHRA and YSYEKL. CDR3 bases: TGCGCCAGCAGCCAAGATAAAGGGCGGGACGGGATAGGTCAGCCCCAGCATTTT. Amino acids: CASSQDKGRDGIGQPQHF.

The V call is TRBV4-3, the J call TRBJ2-3; D gene uncertain. CDR3 length: 17 amino acids. The V end lost 1 base, the J end lost 1 base, and 15 bases lay between the germline ends. Germline CDR1 is LGHNA and CDR2 is YSLEER. The CDR3 DNA reads as TGCGCCAGCAGCCAAGGTAGAACTATCGCCGGCACAGATACGCAGTATTTT. It codes for CASSQGRTIAGTDTQYF.

This clone has only a few counts. V and J are TRBV7-6 and TRBJ1-2; tentative D call: TRBD1 (5 bases). The CDR3 has 15 amino acids. Germline V gene lookup returns CDR1 SGHVS and CDR2 FNYEAQ. Trimming shortened V by 1 base and J by 4 bases, and 13 bases separated the two germline ends. The DNA for the CDR3 is TGTGCCAGCAGCTTAGGAGTGAGCCAGGGCTATGGCTACACCTTC. Protein product: CASSLGVSQGYGYTF.

The CDR3 protein is CASSLATSGRPPSEQYF. The CDR3, as DNA: TGTGCCAGCAGCTTAGCGACTAGCGGGAGGCCTCCTAGCGAGCAGTACTTC. The chain carries TRBV7-2 and TRBJ2-7; TRBD2 matches 13 bases. CDR1 and CDR2 from the germline V gene are SGHTA and FQGNSA. The CDR3 is 17 residues long. J gave up 6 bases and V 0 bases, and 8 bases lay outside the gene matches.

The CDR3 spells CAWMDRQDNYEQYF. CDR3 DNA: TGTGCCTGGATGGACCGACAGGATAACTACGAGCAGTACTTC. The chain recombines TRBV30 with TRBJ2-7, with D maybe TRBD1 (6 bases). V was cut by 4 bases and J by 3 bases, with 16 bases left in between. The CDR3 runs to 14 residues. Germline assignment: CDR1 GTSNPN and CDR2 SVGIG (reference sequence).

V gene TRBV6-6 combines with J gene TRBJ1-1; 10 bases line up with TRBD1. The CDR3 is 14 amino acids. Germline V gene sequence: CDR1 MNHNY, CDR2 SVGAGI (reference sequence). The trim removed 3 bases at V and 6 bases at J, leaving 4 bases unmatched. CDR3 amino acids: CASSYRGQGPEAFF. Written as DNA, the CDR3 is TGTGCCAGCAGTTATAGGGGACAGGGGCCTGAAGCTTTCTTT.